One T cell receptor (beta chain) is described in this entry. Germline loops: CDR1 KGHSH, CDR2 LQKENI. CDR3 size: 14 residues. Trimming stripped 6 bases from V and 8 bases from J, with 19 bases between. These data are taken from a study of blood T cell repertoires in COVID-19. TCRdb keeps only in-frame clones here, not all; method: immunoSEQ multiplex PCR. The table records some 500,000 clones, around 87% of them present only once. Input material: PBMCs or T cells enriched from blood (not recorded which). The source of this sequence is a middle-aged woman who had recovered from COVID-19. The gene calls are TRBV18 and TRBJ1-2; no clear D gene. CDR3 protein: CASSYSGVPQGYTF. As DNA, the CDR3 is TGTGCCAGCTCCTACTCCGGGGTCCCTCAAGGCTACACCTTC.